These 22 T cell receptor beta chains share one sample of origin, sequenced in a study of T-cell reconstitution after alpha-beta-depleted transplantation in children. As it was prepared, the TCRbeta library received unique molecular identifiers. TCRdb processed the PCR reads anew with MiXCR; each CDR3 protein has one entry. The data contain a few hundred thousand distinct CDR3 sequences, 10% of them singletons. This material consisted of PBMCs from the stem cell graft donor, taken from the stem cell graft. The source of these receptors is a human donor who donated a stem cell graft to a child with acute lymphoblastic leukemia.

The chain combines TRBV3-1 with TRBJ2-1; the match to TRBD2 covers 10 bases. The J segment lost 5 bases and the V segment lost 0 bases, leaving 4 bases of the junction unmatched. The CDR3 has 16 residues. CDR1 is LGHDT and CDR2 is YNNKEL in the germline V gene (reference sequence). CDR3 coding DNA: TGTGCCAGCAGCCAAGAGCACGGACTAGCGGACAATGAGCAGTTCTTC. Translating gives CASSQEHGLADNEQFF.

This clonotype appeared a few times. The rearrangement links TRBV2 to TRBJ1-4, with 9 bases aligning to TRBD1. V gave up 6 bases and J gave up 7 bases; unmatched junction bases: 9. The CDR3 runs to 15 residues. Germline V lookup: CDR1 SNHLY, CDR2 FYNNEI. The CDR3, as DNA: TGTGCCAGCAGCCTGCCGGGACAGGGTTTTGAAAAACTGTTTTTT. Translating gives CASSLPGQGFEKLFF.

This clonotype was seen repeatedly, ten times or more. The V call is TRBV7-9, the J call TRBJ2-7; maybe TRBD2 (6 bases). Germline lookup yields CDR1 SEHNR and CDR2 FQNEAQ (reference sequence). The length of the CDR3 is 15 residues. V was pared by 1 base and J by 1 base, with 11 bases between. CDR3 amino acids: CASSLGRELSYEQYF. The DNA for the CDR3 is TGTGCCAGCAGCTTAGGACGGGAGCTATCCTACGAGCAGTACTTC.

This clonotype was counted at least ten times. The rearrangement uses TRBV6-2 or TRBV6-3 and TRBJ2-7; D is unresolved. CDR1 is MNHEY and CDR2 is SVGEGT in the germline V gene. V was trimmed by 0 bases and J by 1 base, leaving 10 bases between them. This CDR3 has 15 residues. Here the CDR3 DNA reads TGTGCCAGCAGTTACTCCTCCGGAAAATCCTACGAGCAGTACTTC. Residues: CASSYSSGKSYEQYF.

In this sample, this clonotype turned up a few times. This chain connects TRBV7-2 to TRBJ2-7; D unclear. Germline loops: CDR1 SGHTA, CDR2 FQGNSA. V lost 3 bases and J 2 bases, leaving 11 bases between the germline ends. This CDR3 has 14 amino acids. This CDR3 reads CASSFLGITYEQYF. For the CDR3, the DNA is TGTGCCAGCAGCTTTTTAGGGATAACCTACGAGCAGTACTTC.

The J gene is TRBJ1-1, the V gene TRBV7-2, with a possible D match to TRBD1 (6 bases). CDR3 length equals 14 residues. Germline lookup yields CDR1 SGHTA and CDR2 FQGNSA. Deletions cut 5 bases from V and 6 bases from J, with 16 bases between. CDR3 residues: CASSRIQGRPEAFF. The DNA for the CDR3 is TGTGCCAGCAGCCGGATACAGGGTCGTCCTGAAGCTTTCTTT.

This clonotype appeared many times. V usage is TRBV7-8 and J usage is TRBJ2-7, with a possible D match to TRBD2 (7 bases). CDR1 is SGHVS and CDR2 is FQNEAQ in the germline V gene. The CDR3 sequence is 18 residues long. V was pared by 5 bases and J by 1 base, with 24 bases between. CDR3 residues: CASSPSRMVGGLSYEQYF. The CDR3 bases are TGTGCCAGCAGCCCGTCTAGGATGGTCGGGGGGCTGTCCTACGAGCAGTACTTC.

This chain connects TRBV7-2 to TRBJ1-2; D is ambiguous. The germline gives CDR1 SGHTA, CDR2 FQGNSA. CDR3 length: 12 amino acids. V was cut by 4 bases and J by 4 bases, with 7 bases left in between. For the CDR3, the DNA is TGTGCCAGCAGCTATGCCTTCTATGGCTACACCTTC. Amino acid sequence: CASSYAFYGYTF.

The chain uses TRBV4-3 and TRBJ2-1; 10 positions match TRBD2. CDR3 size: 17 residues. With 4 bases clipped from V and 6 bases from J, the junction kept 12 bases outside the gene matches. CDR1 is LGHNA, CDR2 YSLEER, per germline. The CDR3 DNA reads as TGCGCCAGCAGCCGGGTACTAGGGGAGCGGGAGGGCAATGAGCAGTTCTTC. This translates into CASSRVLGEREGNEQFF.

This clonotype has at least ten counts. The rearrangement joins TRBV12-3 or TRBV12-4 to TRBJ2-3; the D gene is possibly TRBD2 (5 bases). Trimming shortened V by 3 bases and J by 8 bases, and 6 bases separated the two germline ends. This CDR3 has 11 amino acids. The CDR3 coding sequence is TGTGCCAGCAGTTTTGAGGGTACGCAGTATTTT. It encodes CASSFEGTQYF.

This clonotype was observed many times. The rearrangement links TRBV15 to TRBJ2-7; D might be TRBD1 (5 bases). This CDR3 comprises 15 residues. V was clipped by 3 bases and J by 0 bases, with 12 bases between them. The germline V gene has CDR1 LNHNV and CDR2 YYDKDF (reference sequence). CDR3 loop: CATSSGRGLSYEQYF. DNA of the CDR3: TGTGCCACCAGCAGCGGTAGGGGTCTCTCCTACGAGCAGTACTTC.

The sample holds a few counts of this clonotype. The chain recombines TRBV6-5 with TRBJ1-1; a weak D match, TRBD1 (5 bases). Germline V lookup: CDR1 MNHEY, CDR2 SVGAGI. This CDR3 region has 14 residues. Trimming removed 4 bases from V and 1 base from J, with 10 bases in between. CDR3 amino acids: CASSSTQGNTEAFF. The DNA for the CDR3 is TGTGCCAGCAGTTCGACCCAGGGGAACACTGAAGCTTTCTTT.

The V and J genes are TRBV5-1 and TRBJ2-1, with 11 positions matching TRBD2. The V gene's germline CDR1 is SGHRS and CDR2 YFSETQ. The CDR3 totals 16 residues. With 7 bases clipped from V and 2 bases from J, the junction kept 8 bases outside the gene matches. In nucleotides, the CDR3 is TGCGCCAGCGGACCTTTGACTAGCGGGACCTACAATGAGCAGTTCTTC. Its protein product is CASGPLTSGTYNEQFF.

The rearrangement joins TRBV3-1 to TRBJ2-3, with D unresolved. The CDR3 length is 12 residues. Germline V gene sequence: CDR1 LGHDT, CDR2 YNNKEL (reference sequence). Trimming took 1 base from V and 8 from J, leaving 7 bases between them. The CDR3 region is CASSQASGTQYF. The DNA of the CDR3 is TGTGCCAGCAGCCAAGCCTCGGGTACGCAGTATTTT.

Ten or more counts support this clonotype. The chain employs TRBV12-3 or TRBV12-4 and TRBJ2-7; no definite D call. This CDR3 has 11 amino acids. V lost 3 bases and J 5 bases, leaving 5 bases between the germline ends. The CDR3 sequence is CASSFADEQYF. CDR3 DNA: TGTGCCAGCAGTTTTGCCGACGAGCAGTACTTC.

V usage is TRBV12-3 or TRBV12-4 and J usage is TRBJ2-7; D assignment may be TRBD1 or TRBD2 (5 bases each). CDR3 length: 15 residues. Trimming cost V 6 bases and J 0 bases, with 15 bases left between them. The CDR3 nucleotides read TGTGCCAGCAGCGTGAGGGGCTATAGCTCCTACGAGCAGTACTTC. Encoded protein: CASSVRGYSSYEQYF.

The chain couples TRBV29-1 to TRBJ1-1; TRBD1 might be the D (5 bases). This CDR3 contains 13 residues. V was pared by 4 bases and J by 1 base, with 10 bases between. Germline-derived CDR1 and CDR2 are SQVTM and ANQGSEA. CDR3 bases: TGCAGCGTTGGGGGACGGGCGAACACTGAAGCTTTCTTT. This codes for CSVGGRANTEAFF.

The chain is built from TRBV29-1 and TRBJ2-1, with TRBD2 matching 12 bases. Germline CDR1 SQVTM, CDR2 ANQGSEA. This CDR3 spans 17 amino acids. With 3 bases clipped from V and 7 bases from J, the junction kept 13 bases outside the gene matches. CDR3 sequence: CSVDAVPSGRDGNEQFF. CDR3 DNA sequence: TGCAGCGTTGACGCGGTGCCTAGCGGGAGGGATGGGAATGAGCAGTTCTTC.

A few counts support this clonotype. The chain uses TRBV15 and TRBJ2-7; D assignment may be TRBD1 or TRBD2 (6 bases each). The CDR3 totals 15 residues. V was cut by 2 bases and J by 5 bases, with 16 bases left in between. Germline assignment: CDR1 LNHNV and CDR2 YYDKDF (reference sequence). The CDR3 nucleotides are TGTGCCACCAGCAGATCACCGGGGGCTAGCAACGAGCAGTACTTC. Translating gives CATSRSPGASNEQYF.

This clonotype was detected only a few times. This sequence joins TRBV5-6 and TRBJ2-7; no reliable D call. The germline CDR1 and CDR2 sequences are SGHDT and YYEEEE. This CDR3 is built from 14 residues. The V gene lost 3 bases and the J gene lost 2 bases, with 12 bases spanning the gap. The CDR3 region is CASSSSPTTYEQYF. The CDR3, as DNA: TGTGCCAGCAGCTCGTCCCCCACCACCTACGAGCAGTACTTC.

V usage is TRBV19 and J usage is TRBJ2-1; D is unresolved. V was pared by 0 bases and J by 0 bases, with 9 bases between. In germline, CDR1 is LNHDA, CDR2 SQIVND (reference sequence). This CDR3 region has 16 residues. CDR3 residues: CASSIEGSSSYNEQFF. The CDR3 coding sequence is TGTGCCAGTAGTATAGAAGGGTCGAGCTCCTACAATGAGCAGTTCTTC.

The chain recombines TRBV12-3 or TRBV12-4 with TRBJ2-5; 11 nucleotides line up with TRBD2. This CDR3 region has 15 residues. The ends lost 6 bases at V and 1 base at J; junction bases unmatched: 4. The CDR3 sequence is CASRPGTSGQETQYF. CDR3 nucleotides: TGTGCCAGCAGGCCCGGGACTAGCGGCCAAGAGACCCAGTACTTC.